This T cell receptor beta chain is drawn from a study of blood T cell repertoires in COVID-19. The wider study: T cells, B-cell-depleted T cells, or PBMCs provided the cDNA or gDNA that served as material.

This clone was seen only once. Generated by immunoSEQ multiplex PCR, the TCRdb table keeps only in-frame clones and is missing some. The sample carries about half a million clones, about 91% recorded once. The sequenced sample consisted of peripheral blood. The origin of this receptor is a man aged 18 to 35 with COVID-19, enrolled during active disease.

The CDR3 nucleotides are TGCGCCAGCAGTGATGCGGGAGGGTACAATGAGCAGTTCTTC. Amino acids: CASSDAGGYNEQFF. The chain joins TRBV10-2 to TRBJ2-1; 9 nucleotides line up with TRBD2. CDR3 size: 14 residues. Germline loops: CDR1 WSHSY, CDR2 SAAADI. V lost 3 bases and J lost 4; bases outside the gene matches: 1.